This TCR beta chain derives from a study of CD8 T cells in ankylosing spondylitis. TCRdb re-called the 5' RACE reads through MiXCR, storing one row per CDR3 protein. The profile shows 250,000 or so distinct CDR3 sequences, about 24% of them singletons. This clonotype showed up many times. The CDR3 totals 14 residues. The germline V gene has CDR1 SGHRS and CDR2 YFSETQ. V was trimmed by 4 bases and J by 2 bases, leaving 10 bases between them. The sequence came from a male donor with ankylosing spondylitis or in good health (not recorded which). Material: blood, either unsorted or a sorted T cell fraction (not recorded which). The rearrangement links TRBV5-1 to TRBJ2-1; D perhaps matches TRBD2 (5 bases). Here the CDR3 reads CASSRGFAYNEQFF. CDR3 DNA: TGCGCCAGCAGCAGAGGGTTTGCCTACAATGAGCAGTTCTTC. The complete variable domain, with remaining parts taken from reference TRBV5-1 and TRBJ2-1, reads KAGVTQTPRYLIKTRGQQVTLSCSPISGHRSVSWYQQTPGQGLQFLFEYFSETQRNKGNFPGRFSGRQFSNSRSEMNVSTLELGDSALYLCASSRGFAYNEQFFGPGTRLTVL.